This TCR beta chain comes out of a study of T cells expressing NK-cell markers. As for the study in general: HCMV serostatus: most of the eight sequenced donors positive, one negative. Points from the study as a whole: Expanded NKG2C+ T cell clones had unclear HCMV specificity.

Germline V lookup: CDR1 SGHRS, CDR2 YFSETQ. The CDR3 consists of 17 residues. For this clonotype: The antigen is unknown.

With UMIs, 5'RACE template switching was used to make TCR beta cDNA. TCRdb re-called the 5' RACE reads and shows each CDR3 protein once, DNA omitted. Its clone listing holds fewer than 550,000 distinct CDR3 sequences. The receptor was isolated from a woman in her fifties or sixties in good health. Specimen: blood T cells: a sorted CD56 or NKG2C T cell subset, CD4+ or CD8+ T cells, or bulk PBMC T cells (not recorded which). This chain joins TRBV5-1 and TRBJ2-1; the D gene TCRdb calls, TRBD2, cannot be checked with no DNA. Here the CDR3 reads CASSRLAGGVIGSEQFF. The full variable domain, with the rest looked up from reference TRBV5-1 and TRBJ2-1, is KAGVTQTPRYLIKTRGQQVTLSCSPISGHRSVSWYQQTPGQGLQFLFEYFSETQRNKGNFPGRFSGRQFSNSRSEMNVSTLELGDSALYLCASSRLAGGVIGSEQFFGPGTRLTVL.